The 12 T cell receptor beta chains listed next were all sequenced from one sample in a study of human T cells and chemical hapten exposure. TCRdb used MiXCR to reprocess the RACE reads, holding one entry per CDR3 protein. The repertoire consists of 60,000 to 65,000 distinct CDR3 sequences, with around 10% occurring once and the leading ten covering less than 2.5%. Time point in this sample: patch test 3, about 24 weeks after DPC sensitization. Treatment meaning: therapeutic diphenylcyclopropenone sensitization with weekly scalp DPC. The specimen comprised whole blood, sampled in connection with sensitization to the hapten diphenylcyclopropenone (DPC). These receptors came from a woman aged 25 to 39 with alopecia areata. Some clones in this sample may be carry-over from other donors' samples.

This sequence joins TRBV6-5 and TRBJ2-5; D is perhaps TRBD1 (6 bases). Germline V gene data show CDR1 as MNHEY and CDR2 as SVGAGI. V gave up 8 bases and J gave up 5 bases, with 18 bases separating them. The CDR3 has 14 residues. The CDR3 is CASGQDSLSETQYF. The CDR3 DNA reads TGTGCCAGCGGGCAGGACAGTCTTTCGGAGACCCAGTACTTC.

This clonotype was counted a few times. The CDR3 sequence: CASSTPGYRSEQYF. CDR3 sequence (DNA): TGTGCCAGCAGCACCCCGGGATACAGATCCGAGCAGTACTTC. The chain combines TRBV28 with TRBJ2-7, with D perhaps matching TRBD2 (5 bases). Germline V gives CDR1 MDHEN, CDR2 SYDVKM. This CDR3 comprises 14 residues. V was shortened by 6 bases and J by 6 bases, with 18 bases between the two germline ends. The full variable domain, completed using reference TRBV28 and TRBJ2-7, is DVKVTQSSRYLVKRTGEKVFLECVQDMDHENMFWYRQDPGLGLRLIYFSYDVKMKEKGDIPEGYSVSREKKERFSLILESASTNQTSMYLCASSTPGYRSEQYFGPGTRLTVT.

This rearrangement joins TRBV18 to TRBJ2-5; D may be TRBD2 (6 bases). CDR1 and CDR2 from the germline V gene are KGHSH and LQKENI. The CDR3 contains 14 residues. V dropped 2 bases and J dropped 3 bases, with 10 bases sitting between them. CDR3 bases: TGTGCCAGCTCACCAATCCCGGGGGAAGAGACCCAGTACTTC. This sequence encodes CASSPIPGEETQYF. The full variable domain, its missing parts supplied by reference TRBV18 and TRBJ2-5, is NAGVMQNPRHLVRRRGQEARLRCSPMKGHSHVYWYRQLPEEGLKFMVYLQKENIIDESGMPKERFSAEFPKEGPSILRIQQVVRGDSAAYFCASSPIPGEETQYFGPGTRLLVL.

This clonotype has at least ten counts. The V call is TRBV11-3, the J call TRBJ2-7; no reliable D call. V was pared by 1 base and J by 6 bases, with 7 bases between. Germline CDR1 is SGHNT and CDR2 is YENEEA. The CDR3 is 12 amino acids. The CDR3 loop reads CASSLVASEQYF. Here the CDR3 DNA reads TGTGCCAGCAGCTTAGTAGCTAGCGAGCAGTACTTC.

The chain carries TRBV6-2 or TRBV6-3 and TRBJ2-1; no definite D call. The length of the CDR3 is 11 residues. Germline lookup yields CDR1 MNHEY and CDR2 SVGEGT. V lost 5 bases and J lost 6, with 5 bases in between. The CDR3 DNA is TGTGCCAGCAGTGGTCGCAATGAGCAGTTCTTC. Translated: CASSGRNEQFF.

The chain's CDR3 is CAIAQSNEKLFF. CDR3 coding DNA: TGTGCCATCGCTCAGTCTAATGAAAAACTGTTTTTT. The rearrangement joins TRBV10-3 to TRBJ1-4; D uncertain. This CDR3 is built from 12 residues. With 8 bases removed from V and 3 bases from J, the gap between germline ends came to 7 bases. In germline, CDR1 is ENHRY, CDR2 SYGVKD.

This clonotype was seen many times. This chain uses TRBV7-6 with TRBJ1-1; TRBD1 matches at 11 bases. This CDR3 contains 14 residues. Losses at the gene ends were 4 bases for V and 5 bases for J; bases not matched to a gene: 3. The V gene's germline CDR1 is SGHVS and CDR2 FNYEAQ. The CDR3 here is CASSSGQGVTEAFF. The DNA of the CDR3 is TGTGCCAGCAGCTCGGGACAGGGGGTAACTGAAGCTTTCTTT.

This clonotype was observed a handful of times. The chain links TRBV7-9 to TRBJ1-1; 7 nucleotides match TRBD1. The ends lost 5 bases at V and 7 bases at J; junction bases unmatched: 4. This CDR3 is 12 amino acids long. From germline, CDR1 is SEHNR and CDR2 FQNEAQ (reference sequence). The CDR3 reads CASSVRQGEAFF. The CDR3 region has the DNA TGTGCCAGCAGCGTGAGACAGGGTGAAGCTTTCTTT.

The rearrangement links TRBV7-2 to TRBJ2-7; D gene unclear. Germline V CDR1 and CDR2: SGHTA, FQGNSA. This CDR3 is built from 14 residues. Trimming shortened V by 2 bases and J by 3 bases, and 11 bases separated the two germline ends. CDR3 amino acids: CASSLNPGSYEQYF. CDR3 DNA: TGTGCCAGCAGCTTAAATCCAGGTAGCTACGAGCAGTACTTC.

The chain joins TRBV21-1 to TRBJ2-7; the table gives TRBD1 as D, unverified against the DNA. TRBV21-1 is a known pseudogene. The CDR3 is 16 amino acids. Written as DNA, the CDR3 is TGTGCCAGCAGCAAAGCGAGAAGGACAGCATCTTACGAGCAGTACTTC. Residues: CASSKARRTASYEQYF.

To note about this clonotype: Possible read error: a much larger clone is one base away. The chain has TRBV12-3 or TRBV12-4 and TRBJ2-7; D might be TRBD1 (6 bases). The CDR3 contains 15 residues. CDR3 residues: CVSSLRPTGPYEQYF. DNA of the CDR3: TGTGTCAGCAGTTTAAGGCCCACAGGGCCCTACGAGCAGTACTTC.

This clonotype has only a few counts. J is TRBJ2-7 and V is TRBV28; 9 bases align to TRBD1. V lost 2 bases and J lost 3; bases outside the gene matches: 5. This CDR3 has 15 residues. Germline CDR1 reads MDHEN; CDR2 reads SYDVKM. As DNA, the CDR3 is TGTGCCAGCAGTTTACAGACAGGGGGAGGCTACGAGCAGTACTTC. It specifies CASSLQTGGGYEQYF.